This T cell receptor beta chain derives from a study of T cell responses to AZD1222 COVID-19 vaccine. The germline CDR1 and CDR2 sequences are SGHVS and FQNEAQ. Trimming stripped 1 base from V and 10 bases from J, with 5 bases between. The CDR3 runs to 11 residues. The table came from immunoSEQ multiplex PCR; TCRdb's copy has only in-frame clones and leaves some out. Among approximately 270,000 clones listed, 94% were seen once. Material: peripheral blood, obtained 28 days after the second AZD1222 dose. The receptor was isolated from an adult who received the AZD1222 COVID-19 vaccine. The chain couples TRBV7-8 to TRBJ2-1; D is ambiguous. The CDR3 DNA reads TGTGCCAGCAGCTTAGTTGCGGAGCAGTTCTTC. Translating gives CASSLVAEQFF.